Listed below are T cell receptor beta chains from one sample, sequenced in a study of blood T cell repertoires in COVID-19. The protocol was immunoSEQ multiplex PCR, while the TCRdb copy is restricted to in-frame clones and leaves out a portion. Here the sample spans about 140,000 clones, over 80% being singletons. Sequencing was carried out using peripheral blood. The receptor set was obtained from a human donor in a cohort sampled during active COVID-19. The CDR3 runs from the conserved cysteine through the conserved F or W. A D gene is named only where the DNA matches it firmly. Rows may omit the clone size; those that give it use once, few, many or a size class.

D gene: TRBD1; V gene: TRBV5-1; J gene: TRBJ1-4; clone size: NA; CDR3 DNA: TGCGCCAGCAGCAAAATGACAGGGCAAAGTGAAAAACTGTTTTTT; CDR3 protein: CASSKMTGQSEKLFF
D gene: TRBD2; V gene: TRBV14; J gene: TRBJ2-7; clone size: NA; CDR3 DNA: TGTGCCAGCAGCCAAGGGCGGCGCGGGAGCTACGAGCAGTACTTC; CDR3 protein: CASSQGRRGSYEQYF
D gene: TRBD2; V gene: TRBV5-5; J gene: TRBJ2-7; clone size: NA; CDR3 DNA: TGTGCCAGCAGCTTGGCGGGAGGGCCCGGCTACGAGCAGTACTTC; CDR3 protein: CASSLAGGPGYEQYF
D gene: TRBD2; V gene: TRBV19; J gene: TRBJ2-7; clone size: NA; CDR3 DNA: TGTGCCAGTAGTAATCAGGGCGGGAGCTCCTACGAGCAGTACTTC; CDR3 protein: CASSNQGGSSYEQYF
D gene: NA; V gene: TRBV28; J gene: TRBJ2-1; clone size: NA; CDR3 DNA: TGTGCCAGCAGTTTCGGTCTCGTTGCAGGGTCCGCACTGGAGGAGCAGTTCTTC; CDR3 protein: CASSFGLVAGSALEEQFF
D gene: TRBD2; V gene: TRBV9; J gene: TRBJ2-1; clone size: NA; CDR3 DNA: TGTGCCAGCAGCCTCCTAGCGGGATCGCACAATGAGCAGTTCTTC; CDR3 protein: CASSLLAGSHNEQFF
D gene: NA; V gene: TRBV24-1; J gene: TRBJ1-2; clone size: once; CDR3 DNA: TGTGCCACCAGTGATCCCCGGACAGAAGCTAACTATGGCTACACCTTC; CDR3 protein: CATSDPRTEANYGYTF
D gene: NA; V gene: TRBV12-3/TRBV12-4; J gene: TRBJ2-1; clone size: NA; CDR3 DNA: TGTGCCAGCAGACCGACTACCGTCAATGAGCAGTTCTTC; CDR3 protein: CASRPTTVNEQFF
D gene: NA; V gene: TRBV28; J gene: TRBJ1-5; clone size: NA; CDR3 DNA: TGTGCCAGCAGTTTGAGGGAGGCCAGGTTGAGTCAGCCCCAGCATTTT; CDR3 protein: CASSLREARLSQPQHF
D gene: NA; V gene: TRBV3-1/TRBV3-2; J gene: TRBJ2-2; clone size: NA; CDR3 DNA: TGTGCCAGCAGCCAAGATGGCCGTGAGGCGTTTTTT; CDR3 protein: CASSQDGREAFF
D gene: TRBD2; V gene: TRBV19; J gene: TRBJ2-7; clone size: once; CDR3 DNA: TGTGCCAGTAGTATAGGGTACAGCGGGAACTACGAGCAGTACTTC; CDR3 protein: CASSIGYSGNYEQYF
D gene: TRBD2; V gene: TRBV2; J gene: TRBJ2-7; clone size: NA; CDR3 DNA: TGTGCCAGCAGTGACGGGCGGGAGGCCTCCTACGAGCAGTACTTC; CDR3 protein: CASSDGREASYEQYF
D gene: NA; V gene: TRBV4-1; J gene: TRBJ2-5; clone size: once; CDR3 DNA: TGCGCCAGCAGCCAAGGGGTGCTAGCGATACAAGAGACCCAGTACTTC; CDR3 protein: CASSQGVLAIQETQYF
D gene: NA; V gene: TRBV28; J gene: TRBJ2-7; clone size: NA; CDR3 DNA: TGTGCCAGCAGTTCGGCCGACACCTACGAGCAGTACTTC; CDR3 protein: CASSSADTYEQYF
D gene: NA; V gene: TRBV7-7; J gene: TRBJ2-1; clone size: NA; CDR3 DNA: TGTGCTAGCAGCCCTGGGGGCGGGTACAATGAGCAGTTCTTC; CDR3 protein: CASSPGGGYNEQFF
D gene: TRBD2; V gene: TRBV14; J gene: TRBJ2-3; clone size: NA; CDR3 DNA: TGTGCCAGCAGCCAAGCTATACTAGCGGGATTCACAGATACGCAGTATTTT; CDR3 protein: CASSQAILAGFTDTQYF
D gene: TRBD1; V gene: TRBV6-5; J gene: TRBJ1-1; clone size: NA; CDR3 DNA: TGTGCCAGCCGCAGGGGGCAGGCATCGTCCGCTGAAGCTTTCTTT; CDR3 protein: CASRRGQASSAEAFF
D gene: NA; V gene: TRBV7-9; J gene: TRBJ1-4; clone size: NA; CDR3 DNA: TGTGCCAGCAGCCTCCACCTCTCCGGTGTTGAAAAACTGTTTTTT; CDR3 protein: CASSLHLSGVEKLFF
D gene: NA; V gene: TRBV18; J gene: TRBJ2-1; clone size: few; CDR3 DNA: TGTGCCAGCTCACCTATACTTATAGCTAGCTCCTACAATGAGCAGTTCTTC; CDR3 protein: CASSPILIASSYNEQFF
D gene: NA; V gene: TRBV2; J gene: TRBJ1-1; clone size: NA; CDR3 DNA: TGTGCCATTCACAGGGAAGTAGGCACTGAAGCTTTCTTT; CDR3 protein: CAIHREVGTEAFF
D gene: TRBD1; V gene: TRBV2; J gene: TRBJ1-5; clone size: NA; CDR3 DNA: TGTGCCAGCACCATGGGGACAGCGGGCGGCCAGCCCCAGCATTTT; CDR3 protein: CASTMGTAGGQPQHF
D gene: TRBD1; V gene: TRBV19; J gene: TRBJ2-1; clone size: NA; CDR3 DNA: TGTGCCAGTAGTTTATTTGGTTATACAGGGGACAATGAGCAGTTCTTC; CDR3 protein: CASSLFGYTGDNEQFF
D gene: NA; V gene: TRBV2; J gene: TRBJ1-1; clone size: NA; CDR3 DNA: TGTGCCAGCTCTACAGAAACCATGAACACTGAAGCTTTCTTT; CDR3 protein: CASSTETMNTEAFF
D gene: NA; V gene: TRBV3-1/TRBV3-2; J gene: TRBJ2-7; clone size: NA; CDR3 DNA: TGTGCCAGCAGCCAGACAGCCGAGCAGTACTTC; CDR3 protein: CASSQTAEQYF
D gene: TRBD1; V gene: TRBV14; J gene: TRBJ1-1; clone size: NA; CDR3 DNA: TGTGCCAGCAGCTCCCGGGACAGCATAAACACTGAAGCTTTCTTT; CDR3 protein: CASSSRDSINTEAFF
D gene: TRBD2; V gene: TRBV7-2; J gene: TRBJ2-3; clone size: NA; CDR3 DNA: TGTGCCAGCAGCTTATCCGGGATAGCGGGAGTGAGCACAGATACGCAGTATTTT; CDR3 protein: CASSLSGIAGVSTDTQYF
D gene: TRBD2; V gene: TRBV7-2; J gene: TRBJ2-4; clone size: NA; CDR3 DNA: TGTGCCAGCAGCCCGGGACTAGCGGTTGTACTAGCCAAAAACATTCAGTACTTC; CDR3 protein: CASSPGLAVVLAKNIQYF
D gene: NA; V gene: TRBV2; J gene: TRBJ2-1; clone size: NA; CDR3 DNA: TGTGCCAGCAGTGAAAGGGACAAGTTTGCTATATTTGACAATGAGCAGTTCTTC; CDR3 protein: CASSERDKFAIFDNEQFF
D gene: TRBD1; V gene: TRBV23-1; J gene: TRBJ1-1; clone size: NA; CDR3 DNA: TGCGCCAGCAGTCGAGGACAGGGGGCGAACACTGAAGCTTTCTTT; CDR3 protein: CASSRGQGANTEAFF
D gene: NA; V gene: TRBV7-9; J gene: TRBJ2-2; clone size: NA; CDR3 DNA: TGTGCCAGCAGCGACACCCCAGGGGGGATGGAAACCGGGGAGCTGTTTTTT; CDR3 protein: CASSDTPGGMETGELFF
D gene: TRBD2; V gene: TRBV6-5; J gene: TRBJ2-5; clone size: NA; CDR3 DNA: TGTGCCAGCAGCCGCCGGGGGGGAAAAGAGACCCAGTACTTC; CDR3 protein: CASSRRGGKETQYF
D gene: TRBD1; V gene: TRBV29-1; J gene: TRBJ1-1; clone size: NA; CDR3 DNA: TGCAGCGTGGAGGGACAGACAGGGAACACTGAAGCTTTCTTT; CDR3 protein: CSVEGQTGNTEAFF
D gene: NA; V gene: TRBV5-1; J gene: TRBJ1-4; clone size: NA; CDR3 DNA: TGCGCCAGCAGTAACAGCCCCAATGAAAAACTGTTTTTT; CDR3 protein: CASSNSPNEKLFF
D gene: TRBD2; V gene: TRBV29-1; J gene: TRBJ2-1; clone size: NA; CDR3 DNA: TGCAGCGCCTCCGGGACTAGCGGTTACAATGAGCAGTTCTTC; CDR3 protein: CSASGTSGYNEQFF
D gene: TRBD2; V gene: TRBV7-9; J gene: TRBJ2-1; clone size: NA; CDR3 DNA: TGTGCCAGCAGCTTAGGGCGGGAGCTCAATGAGCAGTTCTTC; CDR3 protein: CASSLGRELNEQFF
D gene: TRBD2; V gene: TRBV3-1/TRBV3-2; J gene: TRBJ2-7; clone size: NA; CDR3 DNA: TGTGCCAGCAGCCAAGTCGCTAGCGGCTACGAGCAGTACTTC; CDR3 protein: CASSQVASGYEQYF
D gene: TRBD1; V gene: TRBV19; J gene: TRBJ2-2; clone size: NA; CDR3 DNA: TGTGCCAGTCAGGCCGGGGACAGGGGACAATTCGGGGAGCTGTTTTTT; CDR3 protein: CASQAGDRGQFGELFF
D gene: TRBD2; V gene: TRBV7-2; J gene: TRBJ2-5; clone size: NA; CDR3 DNA: TGTGCCAGCACCCTCGGGGGGTATAGCGGCGAAGAGACCCAGTACTTC; CDR3 protein: CASTLGGYSGEETQYF
D gene: TRBD1; V gene: TRBV5-1; J gene: TRBJ2-1; clone size: NA; CDR3 DNA: TGCGCCAGCAGCCAGATGACAGGGGTGGTCAATGAGCAGTTCTTC; CDR3 protein: CASSQMTGVVNEQFF
D gene: TRBD2; V gene: TRBV2; J gene: TRBJ2-1; clone size: few; CDR3 DNA: TGTGCCAGCAGTCCTACTAGCGGAGTAGGGAATGAGCAGTTCTTC; CDR3 protein: CASSPTSGVGNEQFF
D gene: NA; V gene: TRBV10-3; J gene: TRBJ1-2; clone size: NA; CDR3 DNA: TGTGCCATCAGTCCGCGGGGGCTGGGCCGTGGCTACACCTTC; CDR3 protein: CAISPRGLGRGYTF
D gene: NA; V gene: TRBV19; J gene: TRBJ2-7; clone size: NA; CDR3 DNA: TGTGCCAGTAGCCCAGGCGTTAATAGCTACGAGCAGTACTTC; CDR3 protein: CASSPGVNSYEQYF
D gene: TRBD2; V gene: TRBV7-3; J gene: TRBJ2-2; clone size: NA; CDR3 DNA: TGTGCCAGCAGCTCGTCGACTAGCGGTCGGACCGGGGAGCTGTTTTTT; CDR3 protein: CASSSSTSGRTGELFF
D gene: NA; V gene: TRBV5-1; J gene: TRBJ1-1; clone size: NA; CDR3 DNA: TGCGCCAGCAGCTTGTACCAGGGTGGAGACACTGAAGCTTTCTTT; CDR3 protein: CASSLYQGGDTEAFF
D gene: TRBD2; V gene: TRBV11-2; J gene: TRBJ2-7; clone size: NA; CDR3 DNA: TGTGCCAGCAGCGGGGAGGGCTACGAGCAGTACTTC; CDR3 protein: CASSGEGYEQYF
D gene: NA; V gene: TRBV4-1; J gene: TRBJ1-4; clone size: NA; CDR3 DNA: TGCGCCAGCAGCCAAGGATGGACTACTAATGAAAAACTGTTTTTT; CDR3 protein: CASSQGWTTNEKLFF
D gene: TRBD2; V gene: TRBV10-3; J gene: TRBJ2-3; clone size: NA; CDR3 DNA: TGTGCCATCAAAGCTAGCGGGAGACAAGATACGCAGTATTTT; CDR3 protein: CAIKASGRQDTQYF
D gene: NA; V gene: TRBV3-1/TRBV3-2; J gene: TRBJ1-2; clone size: NA; CDR3 DNA: TGTGCCAGCCTGGGAGGGAACTATGGCTACACCTTC; CDR3 protein: CASLGGNYGYTF
D gene: NA; V gene: TRBV6-1; J gene: TRBJ2-5; clone size: once; CDR3 DNA: TGTGCCAGCAGTGAAGCGCAGGGCAGGCAAGAGACCCAGTACTTC; CDR3 protein: CASSEAQGRQETQYF
D gene: NA; V gene: TRBV5-4; J gene: TRBJ1-6; clone size: NA; CDR3 DNA: TGTGCCAGCAGCTTGGTTGGCCAGGCACCCCTCCACTTT; CDR3 protein: CASSLVGQAPLHF
D gene: TRBD1; V gene: TRBV24-1; J gene: TRBJ2-3; clone size: NA; CDR3 DNA: TGTGCCACCAGTGATTATAGACAGGGGTCAGATACGCAGTATTTT; CDR3 protein: CATSDYRQGSDTQYF
D gene: TRBD1; V gene: TRBV19; J gene: TRBJ2-1; clone size: NA; CDR3 DNA: TGTGCCAGTCGCCCCGGACAGGTCAGCTACAATGAGCAGTTCTTC; CDR3 protein: CASRPGQVSYNEQFF
D gene: NA; V gene: TRBV28; J gene: TRBJ1-5; clone size: NA; CDR3 DNA: TGTGCCAGCAGTCTTTCAGGGGATATGTCATTAGGTAGCAATCAGCCCCAGCATTTT; CDR3 protein: CASSLSGDMSLGSNQPQHF
D gene: NA; V gene: TRBV19; J gene: TRBJ2-6; clone size: NA; CDR3 DNA: TGTGCCAGTAACCCCAGCCGGGGGGCGGGTTCCGCTGGGGCCAACGTCCTGACTTTC; CDR3 protein: CASNPSRGAGSAGANVLTF